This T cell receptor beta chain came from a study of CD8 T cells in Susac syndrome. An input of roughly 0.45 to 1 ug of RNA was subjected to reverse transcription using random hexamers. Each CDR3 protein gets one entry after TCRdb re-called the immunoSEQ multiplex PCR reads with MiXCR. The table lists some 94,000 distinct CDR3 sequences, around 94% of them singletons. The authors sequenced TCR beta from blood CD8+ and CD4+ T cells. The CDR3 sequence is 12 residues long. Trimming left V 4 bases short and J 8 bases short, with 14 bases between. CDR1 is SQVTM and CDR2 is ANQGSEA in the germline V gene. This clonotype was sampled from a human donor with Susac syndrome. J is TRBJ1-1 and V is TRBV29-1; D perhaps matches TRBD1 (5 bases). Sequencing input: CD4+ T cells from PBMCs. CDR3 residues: CSVAGIRTEAFF. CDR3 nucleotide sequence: TGCAGCGTTGCGGGGATCAGGACAGAAGCTTTCTTT.